The clone carrying this T cell receptor (beta chain) was seen only a few times. These data are taken from a study of spatial heterogeneity in lung cancer. The CDR3 loop spans 19 amino acids. Trimming took off 2 bases at V and 1 base at J, with 18 bases between the two ends. Germline CDR1 is SGHTA and CDR2 is FQGTGA. TCRdb analysed the 5' RACE reads with MiXCR anew, one entry per CDR3 protein. This sample has around 89,000 distinct CDR3 sequences, with around 12% found just once. Sample time point: sample taken at primary tumor resection. The donors were 72 patients with non-small cell lung cancer that was early-stage and untreated.

The rearrangement joins TRBV7-3 to TRBJ2-6; tentative D call: TRBD1 (6 bases). The receptor was derived from a male donor with early-stage non-small cell lung cancer. This material consisted of PBMCs, taken at surgery. The CDR3: CASSLRSSFQGSGANVLTF. The DNA of the CDR3 is TGTGCCAGCAGCTTACGATCCTCCTTTCAGGGGTCTGGGGCCAACGTCCTGACTTTC.